Below are 30 T cell receptor beta chains sequenced from a single sample in a study of blood T cell repertoires in COVID-19. The method was immunoSEQ multiplex PCR; TCRdb's version includes in-frame clones alone and lacks a portion of them. The table lists some 300,000 clones, 85% to 95% of them singletons, with 3.5% to 5% in the top ten. The sequencing input was PBMCs or T cells enriched from blood (not recorded which). These receptors were obtained from a woman aged 30 to 39 who had been exposed to COVID-19.

This clone was detected only once. J is TRBJ2-6 and V is TRBV5-1; D remains ambiguous. The V end lost 0 bases, the J end lost 0 bases, and 7 bases lay between the germline ends. The CDR3 contains 16 residues. From germline, CDR1 is SGHRS and CDR2 YFSETQ. The CDR3 loop is CASSLAPRSGANVLTF. The CDR3 nucleotides read TGCGCCAGCAGCTTGGCCCCCCGCTCTGGGGCCAACGTCCTGACTTTC.

This chain links TRBV29-1 with TRBJ2-1, with 8 bases identical to TRBD1. V trimming: 1 base; J trimming: 1 base; junction bases outside the gene matches: 3. This CDR3 region has 15 residues. CDR1 and CDR2 from the germline V gene are SQVTM and ANQGSEA. Here the CDR3 DNA reads TGCAGCGTTGAAGGGACAGGGACATCCTACAATGAGCAGTTCTTC. Translated, it gives CSVEGTGTSYNEQFF.

The CDR3 spells CASSADRSYEQYF. CDR3 coding DNA: TGCGCCAGCAGCGCTGACAGATCTTACGAGCAGTACTTC. The V and J genes are TRBV5-1 and TRBJ2-7, with D perhaps matching TRBD1 (5 bases). Germline loops: CDR1 SGHRS, CDR2 YFSETQ. The CDR3 has 13 residues. The germline V and J ends were trimmed by 4 bases and 4 bases, with 12 bases remaining between them. Complete variable domain (other parts from reference TRBV5-1 and TRBJ2-7): KAGVTQTPRYLIKTRGQQVTLSCSPISGHRSVSWYQQTPGQGLQFLFEYFSETQRNKGNFPGRFSGRQFSNSRSEMNVSTLELGDSALYLCASSADRSYEQYFGPGTRLTVT.

The chain couples TRBV5-1 to TRBJ1-1; D possibly corresponds to TRBD1 (5 bases). The V end was cut by 1 base, the J end by 1 base, with 14 bases between. Germline V gene lookup returns CDR1 SGHRS and CDR2 YFSETQ. This CDR3 comprises 16 residues. CDR3 amino acids: CASSLSVRVGNTEAFF. As DNA, the CDR3 is TGCGCCAGCAGCTTGAGTGTCAGGGTGGGGAACACTGAAGCTTTCTTT.

The chain joins TRBV5-1 to TRBJ2-2; 9 bases line up with TRBD2. The J segment lost 6 bases and the V segment lost 3 bases, leaving 9 bases of the junction unmatched. This CDR3 has 16 amino acids. Germline V CDR1 and CDR2: SGHRS, YFSETQ. The chain's CDR3 is CASSSRAGGPPGELFF. DNA for the CDR3: TGCGCCAGCAGCTCGAGGGCGGGGGGGCCCCCCGGGGAGCTGTTTTTT.

The chain has TRBV10-3 and TRBJ2-7; the match to TRBD1 covers 7 bases. V lost 11 bases to trimming and J lost 2 bases; unmatched junction nucleotides: 6. CDR1 is ENHRY, CDR2 SYGVKD, per germline. The CDR3 consists of 12 residues. CDR3 nucleotide sequence: TGTGCCGCCCGGGACAGCCCCTACGAGCAGTACTTC. This gives the protein CAARDSPYEQYF.

The rearrangement uses TRBV5-6 and TRBJ1-5; a possible D gene is TRBD1 (5 bases). Germline values: CDR1 SGHDT, CDR2 YYEEEE. The CDR3 contains 13 residues. Trimming pared 2 bases from V and 5 bases from J, leaving 8 bases between. The CDR3 loop is CASSLGVDQPQHF. The CDR3 DNA follows: TGTGCCAGCAGCTTAGGGGTGGATCAGCCCCAGCATTTT.

The chain's CDR3 is CASSPTGAVYYGYTF. Here the CDR3 DNA reads TGTGCCAGCAGCCCGACAGGGGCGGTATATTATGGCTACACCTTC. The chain combines TRBV6-5 with TRBJ1-2, with 8 positions matching TRBD1. In germline, CDR1 is MNHEY, CDR2 SVGAGI. The CDR3 is made up of 15 amino acids. V lost 6 bases to trimming and J lost 5 bases; unmatched junction nucleotides: 11.

V usage is TRBV11-1 and J usage is TRBJ2-2, with 8 bases that match TRBD2. Germline V gene data show CDR1 as SGHAT and CDR2 as FQDESV (reference sequence). There are 16 residues in the CDR3. Unmatched junction bases numbered 9, after V lost 5 bases and J lost 4 bases. CDR3 DNA: TGTGCCAGCAGCCTAGGACTAGCCGGGTTCACCGGGGAGCTGTTTTTT. As protein: CASSLGLAGFTGELFF.

In the case of this clone: Additional DNA sequences in this sample encode the identical CDR3. The chain employs TRBV7-2 and TRBJ1-5; D is unresolved. This CDR3 spans 13 amino acids. In germline, CDR1 is SGHTA, CDR2 FQGNSA. V lost 2 bases and J lost 7, with 9 bases in between. DNA for the CDR3: TGTGCCAGCAGCTTAAAAGGAGGGCAGCCCCAGCATTTT. Translated, it gives CASSLKGGQPQHF.

The chain links TRBV12-3 or TRBV12-4 to TRBJ1-2; TRBD1 matches at 7 bases. The CDR3 totals 13 residues. V trimming: 3 bases; J trimming: 6 bases; junction bases outside the gene matches: 4. The CDR3 region is CASSFDRVHGYTF. In DNA form, the CDR3 reads TGTGCCAGCAGTTTCGACAGGGTCCATGGCTACACCTTC.

The chain joins TRBV28 to TRBJ1-2, with D unresolved. The CDR3 extends over 11 amino acids. V lost 5 bases to trimming and J lost 8 bases, with 9 bases between them. Germline-derived CDR1 and CDR2 are MDHEN and SYDVKM. The CDR3 protein is CASSTVYGYTF. The CDR3 region has the DNA TGTGCCAGCAGTACTGTGTACGGCTACACCTTC.

V is TRBV6-5 and J is TRBJ2-5; D may be TRBD1 (5 bases). The V end was cut by 6 bases, the J end by 5 bases, with 13 bases between. The V gene's germline CDR1 is MNHEY and CDR2 SVGAGI. The CDR3 runs 13 residues. This chain's CDR3 is CASSWTIRETQYF. DNA of the CDR3: TGTGCCAGCAGCTGGACAATTCGGGAGACCCAGTACTTC.

V and J are TRBV5-1 and TRBJ2-5, with TRBD1 identical over 7 bases. Trimming cost V 0 bases and J 4 bases; bases outside gene matches: 6. The CDR3 extends over 15 amino acids. Germline V gives CDR1 SGHRS, CDR2 YFSETQ. The CDR3 nucleotides read TGCGCCAGCAGCTTGGCCTCAACAGGGGTAGAGACCCAGTACTTC. Its translation is CASSLASTGVETQYF.

CDR3: CASSLGATPSNYGYTF. The CDR3 bases are TGTGCCAGCAGCTTAGGGGCGACACCCTCTAACTATGGCTACACCTTC. This sequence joins TRBV7-9 and TRBJ1-2; D gene uncertain. The CDR3 runs to 16 residues. The V gene's germline CDR1 is SEHNR and CDR2 FQNEAQ (reference sequence). Trimming cost V 1 base and J 0 bases, with 12 bases left between them.

As to this clone: The sample contains more than one DNA sequence encoding this CDR3. The gene calls are TRBV19 and TRBJ2-7; D might be TRBD1 (6 bases). Germline values: CDR1 LNHDA, CDR2 SQIVND (reference sequence). V gave up 3 bases and J gave up 1 base, with 13 bases separating them. The CDR3 runs 15 residues. The CDR3 DNA is TGTGCCAGTAGTATCGGTCAGGGGCCTTCCTACGAGCAGTACTTC. Translated: CASSIGQGPSYEQYF. Together with reference TRBV19 and TRBJ2-7, the CDR3 gives the full variable domain: DGGITQSPKYLFRKEGQNVTLSCEQNLNHDAMYWYRQDPGQGLRLIYYSQIVNDFQKGDIAEGYSVSREKKESFPLTVTSAQKNPTAFYLCASSIGQGPSYEQYFGPGTRLTVT.

The genes are TRBV7-9 and TRBJ1-1; no clear D gene. The CDR3 is 12 residues long. Looked up from germline, CDR1 is SEHNR and CDR2 is FQNEAQ (reference sequence). V was cut by 2 bases and J by 3 bases, with 4 bases left in between. The CDR3 here is CASSLQDTEAFF. The CDR3 nucleotides read TGTGCCAGCAGCTTACAGGACACTGAAGCTTTCTTT.

The gene calls are TRBV7-2 and TRBJ2-7; TRBD1 matches 11 bases. This CDR3 has 16 residues. From germline, CDR1 is SGHTA and CDR2 FQGNSA. With V trimmed by 0 bases and J by 5 bases, 6 bases remained unmatched. CDR3 sequence: CASSLAPGQGVDEQYF. Written as DNA, the CDR3 is TGTGCCAGCAGCTTAGCTCCGGGACAGGGGGTCGACGAGCAGTACTTC.

V is TRBV19 and J is TRBJ2-3; 7 bases are a match to TRBD2. The trim removed 5 bases at V and 2 bases at J, leaving 10 bases unmatched. The CDR3 has 16 residues. Germline loops: CDR1 LNHDA, CDR2 SQIVND (reference sequence). CDR3 loop: CASSPWGGLNTDTQYF. In DNA form, the CDR3 reads TGTGCCAGTAGTCCCTGGGGGGGACTTAACACAGATACGCAGTATTTT. Variable domain in full (rest from reference TRBV19 and TRBJ2-3): DGGITQSPKYLFRKEGQNVTLSCEQNLNHDAMYWYRQDPGQGLRLIYYSQIVNDFQKGDIAEGYSVSREKKESFPLTVTSAQKNPTAFYLCASSPWGGLNTDTQYFGPGTRLTVL.

The rearrangement uses TRBV12-3 or TRBV12-4 and TRBJ1-1; perhaps TRBD1 as D (5 bases). Deletions cut 5 bases from V and 3 bases from J, with 10 bases between. The length of the CDR3 is 13 residues. CDR3 sequence reads: CASSTSGYTEAFF. In DNA form, the CDR3 reads TGTGCCAGCAGTACCTCAGGGTACACTGAAGCTTTCTTT.

J is TRBJ1-6 and V is TRBV15, with no clear D. CDR1 and CDR2 (germline): LNHNV, YYDKDF (reference sequence). This CDR3 has 17 amino acids. With 0 bases removed from V and 5 bases from J, the gap between germline ends came to 14 bases. CDR3 sequence: CATSRDRFPENNSPLHF. The CDR3 bases are TGTGCCACCAGCAGAGATAGGTTCCCGGAGAATAATTCACCCCTCCACTTT.

The rearrangement uses TRBV25-1 and TRBJ1-2; 8 bases map to TRBD1. Trimming removed 8 bases from V and 9 bases from J; junction bases left unmatched: 14. Germline CDR1 is MGHDK and CDR2 is SYGVNS. The CDR3 totals 14 residues. The CDR3 sequence: CASPRRDRGICYTF. CDR3 nucleotide sequence: TGTGCCAGCCCGCGCAGAGACAGGGGTATTTGCTACACCTTC.

This clone came up a few times. The chain has TRBV30 and TRBJ1-6, with D possibly matching TRBD1 (6 bases). The CDR3 runs to 13 residues. CDR1 is GTSNPN and CDR2 is SVGIG in the germline V gene (reference sequence). V was cut by 4 bases and J by 7 bases, with 11 bases left in between. The CDR3 loop is CAWKWDTNSPLHF. CDR3 coding DNA: TGTGCCTGGAAATGGGACACCAATTCACCCCTCCACTTT. Together with reference TRBV30 and TRBJ1-6, the CDR3 gives the full variable domain: SQTIHQWPATLVQPVGSPLSLECTVEGTSNPNLYWYRQAAGRGLQLLFYSVGIGQISSEVPQNLSASRPQDRQFILSSKKLLLSDSGFYLCAWKWDTNSPLHFGNGTRLTVT.

The chain uses TRBV7-7 and TRBJ2-7; 9 bases line up with TRBD1. This CDR3 spans 17 amino acids. Germline trimming cut 1 base from V and 4 bases from J; bases unmatched to any gene: 11. Germline values: CDR1 SSHAT, CDR2 FNYEAQ (reference sequence). CDR3 sequence reads: CASSLGPPGTGSYEQYF. The CDR3 nucleotides are TGTGCCAGCAGCTTAGGCCCACCCGGGACAGGGTCTTACGAGCAGTACTTC.

CDR3 sequence (DNA): TGTGCCAGCAGCTTAGAGAGGGACACCGGGGAGCTGTTTTTT. The encoded protein is CASSLERDTGELFF. The gene calls are TRBV11-3 and TRBJ2-2; D may be TRBD2 (5 bases). Trimming cost V 0 bases and J 3 bases, with 5 bases left between them. Germline CDR1 is SGHNT and CDR2 is YENEEA. The CDR3 is 14 amino acids.

The V gene is TRBV10-3, the J gene TRBJ2-1; D not resolved. The CDR3 runs 17 residues. V was trimmed by 0 bases and J by 0 bases, leaving 12 bases between them. The germline V gene has CDR1 ENHRY and CDR2 SYGVKD. CDR3 coding DNA: TGTGCCATCAGTGAGTCTTTGGTTTCGAGCTCCTACAATGAGCAGTTCTTC. The encoded protein is CAISESLVSSSYNEQFF.

This clone was found once. The chain is built from TRBV18 and TRBJ1-2; no definite D call. The CDR3 length is 12 residues. V was pared by 3 bases and J by 8 bases, with 10 bases between. CDR1 is KGHSH, CDR2 LQKENI, per germline. The CDR3 DNA reads as TGTGCCAGCTCACCGAGTGAAGAGGGCTACACCTTC. Protein product: CASSPSEEGYTF.

The chain links TRBV11-3 to TRBJ2-2, with D uncertain. The CDR3 is 12 residues long. V was cut by 3 bases and J by 5 bases, with 4 bases left in between. Germline V gene sequence: CDR1 SGHNT, CDR2 YENEEA. This chain's CDR3 is CASSFKTGELFF. Here the CDR3 DNA reads TGTGCCAGCAGCTTTAAAACCGGGGAGCTGTTTTTT. Looking up the rest from reference TRBV11-3 and TRBJ2-2 gives the full variable domain: EAGVVQSPRYKIIEKKQPVAFWCNPISGHNTLYWYLQNLGQGPELLIRYENEEAVDDSQLPKDRFSAERLKGVDSTLKIQPAELGDSAVYLCASSFKTGELFFGEGSRLTVL.

The rearrangement joins TRBV3-1 (or the pseudogene TRBV3-2) to TRBJ2-1, with TRBD2 identical over 9 bases. With V trimmed by 4 bases and J by 4 bases, 8 bases remained unmatched. The CDR3 consists of 16 residues. Germline-derived CDR1 and CDR2 are LGHDT and YNNKEL (reference sequence). CDR3 nucleotide sequence: TGTGCCAGCAGCCCAAGTAGCGGGGGCCTTTACAATGAGCAGTTCTTC. This encodes CASSPSSGGLYNEQFF.

J is TRBJ1-3 and V is TRBV30; D not resolved. This CDR3 contains 11 residues. V lost 2 bases, J lost 4 bases, and 3 bases lay in between. The germline V gene encodes CDR1 GTSNPN and CDR2 SVGIG (reference sequence). The CDR3 here is CAWSLGNTIYF. The CDR3 nucleotides read TGTGCCTGGAGTCTCGGAAACACCATATATTTT.